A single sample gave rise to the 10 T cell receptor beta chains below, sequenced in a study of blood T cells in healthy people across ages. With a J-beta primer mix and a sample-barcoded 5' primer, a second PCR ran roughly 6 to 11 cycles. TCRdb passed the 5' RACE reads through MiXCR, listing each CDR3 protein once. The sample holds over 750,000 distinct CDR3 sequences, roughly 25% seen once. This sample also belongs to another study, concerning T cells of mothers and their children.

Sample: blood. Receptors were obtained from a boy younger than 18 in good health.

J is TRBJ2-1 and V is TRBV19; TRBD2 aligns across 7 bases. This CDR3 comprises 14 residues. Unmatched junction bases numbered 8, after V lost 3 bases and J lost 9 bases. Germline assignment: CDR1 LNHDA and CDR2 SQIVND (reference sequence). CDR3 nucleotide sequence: TGTGCCAGTAGTATCAGCCCGGGGGGAGGTGAGCAGTTCTTC. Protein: CASSISPGGGEQFF.

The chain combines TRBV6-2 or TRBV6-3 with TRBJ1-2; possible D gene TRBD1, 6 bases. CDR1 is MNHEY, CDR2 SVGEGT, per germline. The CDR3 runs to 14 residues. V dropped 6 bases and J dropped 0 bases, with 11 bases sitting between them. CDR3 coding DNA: TGTGCCAGCAGCCGGGACAAAACTAACTATGGCTACACCTTC. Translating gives CASSRDKTNYGYTF.

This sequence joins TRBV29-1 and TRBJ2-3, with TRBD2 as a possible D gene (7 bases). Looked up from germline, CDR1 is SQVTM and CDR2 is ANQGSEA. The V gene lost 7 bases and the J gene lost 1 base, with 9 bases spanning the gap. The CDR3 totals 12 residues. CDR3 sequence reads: CSGGGGTDTQYF. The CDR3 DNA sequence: TGCAGCGGGGGGGGCGGCACAGATACGCAGTATTTT.

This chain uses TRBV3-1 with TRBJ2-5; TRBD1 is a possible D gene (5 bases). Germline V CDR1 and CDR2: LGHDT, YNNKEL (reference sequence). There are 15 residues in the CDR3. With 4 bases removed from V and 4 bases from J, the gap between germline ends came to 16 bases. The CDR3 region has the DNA TGTGCCAGCAGCCTTCATGGGCAGCAGGGAGAGACCCAGTACTTC. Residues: CASSLHGQQGETQYF.

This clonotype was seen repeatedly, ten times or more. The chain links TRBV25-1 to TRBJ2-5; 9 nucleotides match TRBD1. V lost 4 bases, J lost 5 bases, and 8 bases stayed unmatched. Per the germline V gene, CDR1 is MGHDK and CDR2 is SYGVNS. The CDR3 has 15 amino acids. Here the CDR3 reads CASSGHRGLVETQYF. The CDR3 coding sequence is TGTGCCAGCAGTGGGCACAGGGGGCTTGTCGAGACCCAGTACTTC.

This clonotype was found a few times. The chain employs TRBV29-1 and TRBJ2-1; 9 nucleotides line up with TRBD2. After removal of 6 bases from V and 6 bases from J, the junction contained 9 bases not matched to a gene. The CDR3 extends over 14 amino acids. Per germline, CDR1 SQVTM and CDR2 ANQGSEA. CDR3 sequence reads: CSVRREGLLNEQFF. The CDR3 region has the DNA TGCAGCGTCCGGCGGGAGGGCCTTCTCAATGAGCAGTTCTTC.

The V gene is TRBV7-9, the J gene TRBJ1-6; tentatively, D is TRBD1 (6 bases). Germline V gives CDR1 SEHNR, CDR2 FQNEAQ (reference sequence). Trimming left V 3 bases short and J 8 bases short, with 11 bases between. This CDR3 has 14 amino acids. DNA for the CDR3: TGTGCCAGCAGCTTCGGACAGTTGGATTCACCCCTCCACTTT. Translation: CASSFGQLDSPLHF.

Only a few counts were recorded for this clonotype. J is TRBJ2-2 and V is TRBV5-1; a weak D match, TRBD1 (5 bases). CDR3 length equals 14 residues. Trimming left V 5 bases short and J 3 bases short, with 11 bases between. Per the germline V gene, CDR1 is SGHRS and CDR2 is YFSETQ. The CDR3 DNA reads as TGCGCCAGCAGTTCAGGGCTAGACACCGGGGAGCTGTTTTTT. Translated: CASSSGLDTGELFF. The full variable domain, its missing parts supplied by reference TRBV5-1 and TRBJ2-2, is KAGVTQTPRYLIKTRGQQVTLSCSPISGHRSVSWYQQTPGQGLQFLFEYFSETQRNKGNFPGRFSGRQFSNSRSEMNVSTLELGDSALYLCASSSGLDTGELFFGEGSRLTVL.

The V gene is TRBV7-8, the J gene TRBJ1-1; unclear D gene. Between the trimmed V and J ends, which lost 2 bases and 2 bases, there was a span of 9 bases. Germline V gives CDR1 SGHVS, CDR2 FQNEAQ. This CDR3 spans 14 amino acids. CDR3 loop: CASSLPWGNTEAFF. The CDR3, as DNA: TGTGCCAGCAGCTTACCGTGGGGAAACACTGAAGCTTTCTTT.

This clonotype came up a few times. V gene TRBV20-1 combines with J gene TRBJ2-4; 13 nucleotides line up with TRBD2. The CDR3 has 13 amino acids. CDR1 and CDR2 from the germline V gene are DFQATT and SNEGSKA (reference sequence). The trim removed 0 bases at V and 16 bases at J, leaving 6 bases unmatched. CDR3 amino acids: CSARESGTSGIYF. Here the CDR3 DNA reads TGCAGTGCTAGAGAATCGGGGACTAGCGGGATCTACTTC.